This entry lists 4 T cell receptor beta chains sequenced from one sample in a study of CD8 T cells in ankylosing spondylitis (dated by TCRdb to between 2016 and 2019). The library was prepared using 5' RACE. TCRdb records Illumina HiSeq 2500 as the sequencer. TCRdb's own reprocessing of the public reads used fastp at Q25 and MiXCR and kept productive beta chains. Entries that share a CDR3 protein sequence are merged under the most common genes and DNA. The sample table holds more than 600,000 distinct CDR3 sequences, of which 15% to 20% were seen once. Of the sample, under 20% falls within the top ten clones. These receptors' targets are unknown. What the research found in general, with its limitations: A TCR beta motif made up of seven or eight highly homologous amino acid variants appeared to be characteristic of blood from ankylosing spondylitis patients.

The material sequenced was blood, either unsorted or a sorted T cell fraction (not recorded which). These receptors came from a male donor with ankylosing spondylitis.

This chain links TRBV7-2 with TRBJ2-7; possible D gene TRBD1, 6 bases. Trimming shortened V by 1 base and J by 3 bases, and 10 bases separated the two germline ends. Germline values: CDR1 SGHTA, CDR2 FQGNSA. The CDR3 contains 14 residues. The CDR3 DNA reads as TGTGCCAGCAGCTTAGTGGTACAGGGCTACGAGCAGTACTTC. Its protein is CASSLVVQGYEQYF.

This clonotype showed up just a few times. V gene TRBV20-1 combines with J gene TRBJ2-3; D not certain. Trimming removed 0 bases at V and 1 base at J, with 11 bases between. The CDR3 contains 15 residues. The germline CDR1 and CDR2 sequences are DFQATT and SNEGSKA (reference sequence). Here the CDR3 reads CSARDSGSRTDTQYF. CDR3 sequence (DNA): TGCAGTGCTAGAGATAGTGGCAGCCGCACAGATACGCAGTATTTT.

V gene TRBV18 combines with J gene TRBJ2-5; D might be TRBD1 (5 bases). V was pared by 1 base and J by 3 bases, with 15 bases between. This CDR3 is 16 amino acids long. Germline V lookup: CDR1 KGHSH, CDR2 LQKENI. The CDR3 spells CASSPLATDDKETQYF. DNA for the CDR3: TGTGCCAGCTCACCACTTGCGACAGATGATAAAGAGACCCAGTACTTC.

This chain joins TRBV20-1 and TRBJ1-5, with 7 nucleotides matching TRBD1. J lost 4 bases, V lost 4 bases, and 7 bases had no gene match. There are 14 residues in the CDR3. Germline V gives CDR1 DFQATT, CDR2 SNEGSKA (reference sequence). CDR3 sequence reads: CSANDRAGNQPQHF. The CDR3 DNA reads TGCAGTGCTAATGACAGGGCAGGAAATCAGCCCCAGCATTTT.